This TCR beta chain is drawn from a study of immune heterogeneity within non-small cell lung tumors (dated by TCRdb to the late 2010s). Some background on the complete study: By histology, the tumors included roughly ten non-squamous carcinomas, 4 squamous cell carcinomas and 1 tumor not otherwise specified. To look at intratumoral immune heterogeneity, the study ran whole-exome sequencing, RNA-seq and TCR beta repertoire sequencing on several spatially distinct regions taken from every NSCLC tumor. TCR repertoires were analyzed from some 60 tumor loci of some 15 patients, whereas transcriptome data were available for only about 44 loci from some eleven patients. Neoantigen binding to each patient's HLA alleles was predicted with netMHCpan-3.0 for mutant peptides of 8 to 11 amino acids. Overall results and qualifications from the work: Identical dominant CDR3B clonotypes recurred across loci within a patient, yet different tumor locations also harbored unique high-frequency clones. For the most part, high-frequency TCR beta clonotypes differed from one individual patient to another. A statistically significant but moderate positive correlation (R around 0.3) was observed between local T-cell repertoire clonality and local tumor mutational burden.

The TCR template was genomic DNA extracted from bulk tumor tissue, and 600 to 650 ng of gDNA was amplified for each sample. Multiple biopsies per primary tumor were taken during surgery, spaced as far apart as possible within the tumor mass. Patients in the study cohort, which was described as untreated, were newly diagnosed NSCLC cases going through curative surgery. The donor group was made up of about 14 newly diagnosed non-small cell lung cancer patients undergoing surgery with curative intent. The resected tumor masses were reviewed by two independent pathologists. Sequencing was performed only on DNA and RNA samples of high quality. This clonotype is medium-sized (0.01 to 0.1%) in terms of sample share. Its binding antigen is unknown. Base qualities are missing; no much larger clone stands one base away. The TCR beta CDR3 region was amplified with a multiplex PCR system, in which a first round of around 10 cycles was run using 32 V-gene forward and 13 J-gene reverse primers. First-round PCR used a QIAGEN Multiplex PCR Kit, and primer sequences were filed in Chinese patent CN105087789A. A second PCR round added Illumina universal primers using the Phusion High-Fidelity PCR Kit. The TCR libraries underwent paired-end sequencing with a read length of 151 bp on the Illumina HiSeq X Ten platform. Per the original workflow: Cutadapt was used to discard reads without multiplex PCR primers, PEAR merged the read pairs, and MiXCR with default settings called the CDR3 regions. Repertoire diversity was assessed by Shannon entropy, and clonality was calculated as one minus the Shannon entropy divided by the ln of the count of productive unique sequences. Dominant or high-frequency T-cell clones were defined as clonotypes at frequencies of at least 0.5%. The public reads were reprocessed in TCRdb via fastp at Q25 and MiXCR, keeping in-frame beta chains. All rows with the same CDR3 protein become a single entry with the most common DNA and genes. The V and J calls and clone size come from TCRdb's table, not from the authors' own analysis. Recorded for this sample are fewer than 25,000 distinct CDR3 sequences; 25% to 35% of them occurred a single time. The ten largest account for about 3.8% of the sample.

Per the germline V gene, MNHEY is the CDR1 and SVGEGT is the CDR2. Trimming at the junction amounts to 6 bases on V and 3 bases on J, and the germline ends lie 30 bases apart. From cysteine to phenylalanine, the CDR3 is 19 amino acids long. The sequence is cut down to CDR3 DNA, 57 bases in frame from base 1. The sample consisted of lung tumor tissue. The chain is assembled from TRBV6-2 or TRBV6-3 and TRBJ2-7, and perhaps TRBD1 as D gene, on 6 matching bases. The TCR comes from a man in his forties with non-small cell lung cancer. The nucleotides read TGTGCCAGCAGCGAAGACTCCGCGACCTTTATCGGGACACTCTACGAGCAGTACTTC. It specifies CASSEDSATFIGTLYEQYF.